This T cell receptor (beta chain) was identified in a study of cytomegalovirus exposure and HLA in healthy donors. Regarding the study as a whole: Cytomegalovirus-associated status was assigned to 164 TCR beta chains. TCR beta V- and J-gene trimming, according to a later analysis, was linked to a missense DCLRE1C variant. Reports state that TCR beta sequences accurately predicted most subjects' HLA-A and HLA-B alleles.

As concerns this clone: Its antigen remains unknown.

Use of 60 Vbeta and 13 Jbeta primers characterized the PCR. In the authors' methods: Per a later analysis, the number of unique TCR beta chains was some 75 million, of which some 9.9 million were shared. Here immunoSEQ multiplex PCR was the method, and the copy in TCRdb shows in-frame clones only, minus some. That table supplies the V and J calls and clone size; D and trimming were determined from the DNA. The sample consists of approximately 160,000 clones, 75% to 85% of them appearing once. The CDR3 extends over 17 amino acids. Trimming removed 5 bases from V and 2 bases from J; junction bases left unmatched: 11. CDR1 is MRHNA, CDR2 SNTAGT, per germline.

The chain employs TRBV6-4 and TRBJ1-5; 8 nucleotides agree with TRBD1. The sequenced material came from PBMCs. This receptor was identified in a woman aged 50 to 60 in good health and CMV-seropositive. The CDR3 bases are TGTGCCAGCAGTTACGGAGATCAGGGGGCTGGCAATCAGCCCCAGCATTTT. Translating gives CASSYGDQGAGNQPQHF.